This record concerns one T cell receptor (beta chain) sequence. These data come from a study of CD8 T cells in Susac syndrome. The CDR3 runs 14 residues. Trimming took 4 bases from V and 5 from J, leaving 14 bases between them. Looked up from germline, CDR1 is MGHRA and CDR2 is YSYEKL. RNA was extracted with the RNeasy kit, and a quantity of about 0.5 to 1 ug was reverse transcribed using random hexamers. TCRdb ran MiXCR on the immunoSEQ multiplex PCR reads and lists one entry per CDR3 protein. The table records over 150,000 distinct CDR3 sequences, 80% to 95% of them present only once. The source of this sequence is a human donor with multiple sclerosis. Sequencing was performed on CD4+ T cells from PBMCs. This chain connects TRBV4-1 to TRBJ2-5; D is possibly TRBD2 (7 bases). This CDR3 is CASSRGGERETQYF. Here the CDR3 DNA reads TGCGCCAGCAGCCGAGGGGGGGAGAGGGAGACCCAGTACTTC.